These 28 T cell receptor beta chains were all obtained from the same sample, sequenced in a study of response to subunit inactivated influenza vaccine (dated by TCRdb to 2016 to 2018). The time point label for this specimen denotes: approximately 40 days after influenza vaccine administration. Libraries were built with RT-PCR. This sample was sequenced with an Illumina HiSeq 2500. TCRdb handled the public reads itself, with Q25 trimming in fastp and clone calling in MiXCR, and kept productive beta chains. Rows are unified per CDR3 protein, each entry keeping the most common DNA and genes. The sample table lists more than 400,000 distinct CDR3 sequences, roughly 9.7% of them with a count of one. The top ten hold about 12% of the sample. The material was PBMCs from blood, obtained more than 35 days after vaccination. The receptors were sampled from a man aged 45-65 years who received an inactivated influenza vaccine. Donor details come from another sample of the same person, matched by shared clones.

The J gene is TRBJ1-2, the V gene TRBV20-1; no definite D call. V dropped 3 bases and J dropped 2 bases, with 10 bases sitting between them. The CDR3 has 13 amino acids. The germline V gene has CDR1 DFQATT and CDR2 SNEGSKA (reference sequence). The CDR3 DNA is TGCAGTGCTAGTGACTACTCAAACTATGGCTACACCTTC. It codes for CSASDYSNYGYTF.

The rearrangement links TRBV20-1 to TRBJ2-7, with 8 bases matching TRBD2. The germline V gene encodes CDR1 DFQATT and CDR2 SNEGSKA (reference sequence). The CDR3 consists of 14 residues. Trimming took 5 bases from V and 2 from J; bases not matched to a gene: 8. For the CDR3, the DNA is TGCAGTGCTCCTAAGAGCGGGAGCCCCTACGAGCAGTACTTC. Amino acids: CSAPKSGSPYEQYF.

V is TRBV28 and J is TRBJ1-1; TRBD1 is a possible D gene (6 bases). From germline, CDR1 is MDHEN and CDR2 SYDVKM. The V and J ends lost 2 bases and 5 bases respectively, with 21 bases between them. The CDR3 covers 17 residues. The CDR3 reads CASSLGGRGSIGTEAFF. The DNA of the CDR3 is TGTGCCAGCAGTTTAGGGGGCAGGGGATCGATCGGGACTGAAGCTTTCTTT.

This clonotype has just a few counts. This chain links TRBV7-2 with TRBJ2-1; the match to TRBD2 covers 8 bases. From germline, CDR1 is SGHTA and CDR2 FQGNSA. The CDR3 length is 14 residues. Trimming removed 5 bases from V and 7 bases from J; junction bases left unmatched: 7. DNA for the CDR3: TGTGCCAGCAGCCCGGGCCGGGGGGGGAATGAGCAGTTCTTC. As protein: CASSPGRGGNEQFF. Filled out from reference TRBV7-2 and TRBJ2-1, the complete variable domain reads GAGVSQSPSNKVTEKGKDVELRCDPISGHTALYWYRQSLGQGLEFLIYFQGNSAPDKSGLPSDRFSAERTGGSVSTLTIQRTQQEDSAVYLCASSPGRGGNEQFFGPGTRLTVL.

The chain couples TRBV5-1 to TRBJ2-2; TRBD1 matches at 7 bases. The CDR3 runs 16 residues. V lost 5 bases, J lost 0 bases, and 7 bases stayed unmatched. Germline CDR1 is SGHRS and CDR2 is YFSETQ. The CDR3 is CASRMSGQPNTGELFF. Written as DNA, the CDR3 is TGCGCCAGCAGAATGTCGGGACAGCCGAACACCGGGGAGCTGTTTTTT. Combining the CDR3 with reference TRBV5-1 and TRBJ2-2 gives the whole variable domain KAGVTQTPRYLIKTRGQQVTLSCSPISGHRSVSWYQQTPGQGLQFLFEYFSETQRNKGNFPGRFSGRQFSNSRSEMNVSTLELGDSALYLCASRMSGQPNTGELFFGEGSRLTVL.

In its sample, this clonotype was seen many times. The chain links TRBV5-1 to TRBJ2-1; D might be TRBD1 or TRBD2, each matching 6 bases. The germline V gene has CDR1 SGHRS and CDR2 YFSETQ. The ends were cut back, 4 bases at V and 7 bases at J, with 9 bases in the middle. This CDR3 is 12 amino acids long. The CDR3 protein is CASSRGLNEQFF. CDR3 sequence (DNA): TGCGCCAGCAGCCGGGGGCTGAATGAGCAGTTCTTC.

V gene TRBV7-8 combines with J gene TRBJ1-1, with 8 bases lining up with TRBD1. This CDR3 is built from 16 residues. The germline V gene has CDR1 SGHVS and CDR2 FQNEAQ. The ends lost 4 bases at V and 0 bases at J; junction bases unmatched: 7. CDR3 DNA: TGTGCCAGCAGCTACCGGACAGGGATAATGAACACTGAAGCTTTCTTT. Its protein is CASSYRTGIMNTEAFF.

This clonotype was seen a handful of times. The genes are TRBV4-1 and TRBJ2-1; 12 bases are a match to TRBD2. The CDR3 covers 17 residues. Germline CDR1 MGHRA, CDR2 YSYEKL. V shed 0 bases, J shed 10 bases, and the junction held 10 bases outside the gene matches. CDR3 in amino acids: CASSQEPSLAGGLEQFF. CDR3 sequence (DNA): TGCGCCAGCAGCCAAGAGCCGTCTCTAGCGGGGGGGCTAGAGCAGTTCTTC.

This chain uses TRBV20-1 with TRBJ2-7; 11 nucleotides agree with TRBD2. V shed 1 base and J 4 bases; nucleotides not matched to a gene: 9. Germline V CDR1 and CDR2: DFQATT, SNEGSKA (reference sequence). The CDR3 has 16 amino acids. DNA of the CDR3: TGCAGTGCTAGAGCGGTAATAGCGGGAGGGCCTTACGAGCAGTACTTC. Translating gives CSARAVIAGGPYEQYF.

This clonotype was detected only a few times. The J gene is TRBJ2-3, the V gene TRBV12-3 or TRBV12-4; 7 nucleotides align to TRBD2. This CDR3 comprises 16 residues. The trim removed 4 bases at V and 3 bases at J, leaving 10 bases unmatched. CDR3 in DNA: TGTGCCAGCAGTTCGGGCCCGGGGGGAGTGACAGATACGCAGTATTTT. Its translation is CASSSGPGGVTDTQYF.

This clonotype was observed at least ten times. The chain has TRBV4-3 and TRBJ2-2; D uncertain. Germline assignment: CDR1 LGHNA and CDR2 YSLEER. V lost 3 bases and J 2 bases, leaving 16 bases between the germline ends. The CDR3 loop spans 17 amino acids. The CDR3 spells CASSHLDLFENTGELFF. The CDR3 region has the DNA TGCGCCAGCAGCCACTTAGACCTTTTTGAAAACACCGGGGAGCTGTTTTTT.

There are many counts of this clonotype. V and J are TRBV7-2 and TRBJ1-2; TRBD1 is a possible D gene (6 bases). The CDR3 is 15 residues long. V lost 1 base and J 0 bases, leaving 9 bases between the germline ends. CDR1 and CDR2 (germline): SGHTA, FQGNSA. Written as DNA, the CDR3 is TGTGCCAGCAGCTTAGTGGGGGCTTCTAACTATGGCTACACCTTC. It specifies CASSLVGASNYGYTF.

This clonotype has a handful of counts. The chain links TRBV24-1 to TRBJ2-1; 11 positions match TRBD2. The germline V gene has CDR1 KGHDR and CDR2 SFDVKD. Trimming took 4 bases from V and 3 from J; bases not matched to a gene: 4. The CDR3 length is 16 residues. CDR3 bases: TGTGCCACCAGTGACCATAGCGGGAGGGACTACAATGAGCAGTTCTTC. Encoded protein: CATSDHSGRDYNEQFF.

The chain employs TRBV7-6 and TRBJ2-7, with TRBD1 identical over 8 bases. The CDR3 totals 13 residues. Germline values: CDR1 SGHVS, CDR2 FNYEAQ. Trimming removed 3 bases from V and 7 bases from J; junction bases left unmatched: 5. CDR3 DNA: TGTGCCAGCAGCTTCCAGGGGGCGCCTGAGCAGTACTTC. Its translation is CASSFQGAPEQYF.

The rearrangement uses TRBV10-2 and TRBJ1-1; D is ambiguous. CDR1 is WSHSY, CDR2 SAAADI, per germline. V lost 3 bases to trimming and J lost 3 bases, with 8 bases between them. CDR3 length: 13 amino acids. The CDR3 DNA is TGCGCCAGCAGTGATACGGGCCACACTGAAGCTTTCTTT. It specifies CASSDTGHTEAFF.

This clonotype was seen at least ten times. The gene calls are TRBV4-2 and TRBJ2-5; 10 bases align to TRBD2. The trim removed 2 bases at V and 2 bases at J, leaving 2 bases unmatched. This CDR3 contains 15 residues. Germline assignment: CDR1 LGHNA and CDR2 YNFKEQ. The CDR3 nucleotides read TGTGCCAGCAGCCAACTAGCGGGGGCACAAGAGACCCAGTACTTC. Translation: CASSQLAGAQETQYF.

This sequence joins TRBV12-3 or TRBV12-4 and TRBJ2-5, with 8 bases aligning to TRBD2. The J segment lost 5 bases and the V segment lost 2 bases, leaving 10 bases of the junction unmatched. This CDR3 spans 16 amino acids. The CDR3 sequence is CASSLRTGGPTETQYF. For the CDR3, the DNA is TGTGCCAGCAGTTTAAGGACGGGAGGGCCCACCGAGACCCAGTACTTC.

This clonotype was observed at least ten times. CDR3 residues: CSARTGAHEQYF. The DNA of the CDR3 is TGCAGTGCGAGGACAGGGGCCCACGAGCAGTACTTC. The chain is built from TRBV20-1 and TRBJ2-7; the match to TRBD1 covers 9 bases. Germline V gives CDR1 DFQATT, CDR2 SNEGSKA (reference sequence). V trimming: 6 bases; J trimming: 5 bases; junction bases outside the gene matches: 5. The CDR3 extends over 12 amino acids.

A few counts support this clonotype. CDR3 in amino acids: CASSYLGAGGPNEQFF. The DNA for the CDR3 is TGTGCCAGCAGTTATTTGGGGGCAGGAGGCCCCAATGAGCAGTTCTTC. This sequence joins TRBV6-2 or TRBV6-3 and TRBJ2-1; TRBD1 might be the D (6 bases). Trimming took off 3 bases at V and 6 bases at J, with 18 bases between the two ends. Germline V gives CDR1 MNHEY, CDR2 SVGEGT. CDR3 length: 16 amino acids.

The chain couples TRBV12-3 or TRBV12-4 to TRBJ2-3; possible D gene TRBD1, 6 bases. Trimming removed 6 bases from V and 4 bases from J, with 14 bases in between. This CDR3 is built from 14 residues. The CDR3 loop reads CASSLRTGPDTQYF. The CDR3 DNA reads TGTGCCAGCAGCCTGAGAACAGGGCCAGATACGCAGTATTTT.

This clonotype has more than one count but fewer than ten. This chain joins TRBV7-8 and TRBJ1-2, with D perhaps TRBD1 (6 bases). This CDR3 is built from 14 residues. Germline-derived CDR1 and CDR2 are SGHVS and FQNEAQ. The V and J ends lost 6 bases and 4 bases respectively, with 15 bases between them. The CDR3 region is CASRGGGDIYGYTF. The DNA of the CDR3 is TGTGCCAGCAGAGGGGGGGGGGACATCTATGGCTACACCTTC.

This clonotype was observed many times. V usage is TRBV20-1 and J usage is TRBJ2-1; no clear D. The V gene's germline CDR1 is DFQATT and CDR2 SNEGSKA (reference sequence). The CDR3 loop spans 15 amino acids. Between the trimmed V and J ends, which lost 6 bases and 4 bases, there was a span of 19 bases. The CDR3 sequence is CSAPFYSSRYNEQFF. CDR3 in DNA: TGCAGTGCCCCTTTCTACTCATCCCGATACAATGAGCAGTTCTTC.

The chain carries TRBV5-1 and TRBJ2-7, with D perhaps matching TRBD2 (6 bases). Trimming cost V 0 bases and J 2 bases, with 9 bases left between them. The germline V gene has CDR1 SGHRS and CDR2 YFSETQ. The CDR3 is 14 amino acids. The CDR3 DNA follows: TGCGCCAGCAGCTTGGCGGGAGTTGCCTACGAGCAGTACTTC. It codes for CASSLAGVAYEQYF.

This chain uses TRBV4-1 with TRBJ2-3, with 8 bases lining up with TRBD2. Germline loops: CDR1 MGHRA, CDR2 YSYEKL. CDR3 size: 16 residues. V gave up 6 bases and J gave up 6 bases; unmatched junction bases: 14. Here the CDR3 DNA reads TGCGCCAGCAGACAGTGGACGGGCGGGGGGATCGATACGCAGTATTTT. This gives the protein CASRQWTGGGIDTQYF.

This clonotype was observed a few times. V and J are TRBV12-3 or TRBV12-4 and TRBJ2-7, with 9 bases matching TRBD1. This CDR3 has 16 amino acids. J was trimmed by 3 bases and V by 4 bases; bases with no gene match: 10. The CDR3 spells CASSSPRGTGLYEQYF. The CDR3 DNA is TGTGCCAGCAGTTCACCAAGAGGGACAGGGCTCTACGAGCAGTACTTC.

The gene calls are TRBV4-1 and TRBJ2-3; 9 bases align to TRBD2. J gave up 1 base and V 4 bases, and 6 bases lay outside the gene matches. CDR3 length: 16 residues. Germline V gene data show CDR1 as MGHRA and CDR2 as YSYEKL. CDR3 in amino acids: CASSLQRGDGTDTQYF. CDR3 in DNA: TGCGCCAGCAGCCTTCAGCGGGGGGACGGCACAGATACGCAGTATTTT.

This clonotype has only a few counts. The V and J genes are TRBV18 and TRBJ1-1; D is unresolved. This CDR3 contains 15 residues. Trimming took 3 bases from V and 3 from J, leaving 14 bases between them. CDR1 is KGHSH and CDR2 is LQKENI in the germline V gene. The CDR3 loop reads CASSPTISLDTEAFF. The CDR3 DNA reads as TGTGCCAGCTCACCGACCATTTCGTTGGACACTGAAGCTTTCTTT.

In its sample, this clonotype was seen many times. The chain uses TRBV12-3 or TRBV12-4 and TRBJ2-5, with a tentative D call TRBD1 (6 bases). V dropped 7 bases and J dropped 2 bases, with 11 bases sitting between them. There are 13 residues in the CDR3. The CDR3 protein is CASNRAPQETQYF. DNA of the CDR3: TGTGCCAGCAACAGGGCACCACAAGAGACCCAGTACTTC.